The 4 T cell receptor beta chains in this list originate from one sample, sequenced in a study of CD4 T cells in lung cancer. These receptors are not linked to any known antigen. PBMCs were cultured 13 days with mutant 27-mer peptides, then restimulated with peptide-pulsed autologous B cells. After restimulation with peptide-pulsed B cells, live T cells secreting IFNgamma were sorted. For about 12 to 22 days, sorted cells were expanded at around 3 or 10 per well. Some clones are missing from TCRdb's copy, which holds only in-frame ones; the method was immunoSEQ multiplex PCR. The sample totals a few dozen clones. Sequences were obtained from a CD4+ T cell line or clone grown in culture. The source is a human donor with non-small cell lung cancer. Some clones in this sample may be carry-over from other donors' samples.

J is TRBJ1-4 and V is TRBV21-1; TRBD1 is the table's D call, not checked against the DNA. TRBV21-1 is deemed a pseudogene. The CDR3 is made up of 18 amino acids. The CDR3 DNA is TGTGCCAGCAGCAAAGGGCCGGGACAGATAACAACTAATGAAAAACTGTTTTTT. This sequence encodes CASSKGPGQITTNEKLFF.

The rearrangement joins TRBV27 to TRBJ2-1, with 13 bases lining up with TRBD2. The CDR3 loop spans 15 amino acids. CDR1 is MNHEY, CDR2 SMNVEV, per germline (reference sequence). The junction had 8 bases not matched to a gene; V was cut back by 5 bases and J by 10 bases. The CDR3 sequence is CASSQTSGRAREQFF. CDR3 DNA: TGTGCCAGCAGTCAAACTAGCGGGAGGGCCCGCGAGCAGTTCTTC.

J is TRBJ1-2 and V is TRBV27; possible D gene TRBD1, 5 bases. This CDR3 is 15 amino acids long. CDR1 is MNHEY and CDR2 is SMNVEV in the germline V gene (reference sequence). Trimming removed 0 bases at V and 3 bases at J, with 11 bases between. The CDR3: CASSLSGAHYYGYTF. Here the CDR3 DNA reads TGTGCCAGCAGTTTATCAGGGGCCCACTACTATGGCTACACCTTC.

The V gene is TRBV11-1, the J gene TRBJ2-5; the D gene could be TRBD1 or TRBD2 (5 bases each). The V gene's germline CDR1 is SGHAT and CDR2 FQDESV (reference sequence). Trimming stripped 5 bases from V and 4 bases from J, with 17 bases between. CDR3 length: 15 residues. As DNA, the CDR3 is TGTGCCAGCAGCAATAGAGGGGATGGGCGAGAGACCCAGTACTTC. Translated, it gives CASSNRGDGRETQYF.